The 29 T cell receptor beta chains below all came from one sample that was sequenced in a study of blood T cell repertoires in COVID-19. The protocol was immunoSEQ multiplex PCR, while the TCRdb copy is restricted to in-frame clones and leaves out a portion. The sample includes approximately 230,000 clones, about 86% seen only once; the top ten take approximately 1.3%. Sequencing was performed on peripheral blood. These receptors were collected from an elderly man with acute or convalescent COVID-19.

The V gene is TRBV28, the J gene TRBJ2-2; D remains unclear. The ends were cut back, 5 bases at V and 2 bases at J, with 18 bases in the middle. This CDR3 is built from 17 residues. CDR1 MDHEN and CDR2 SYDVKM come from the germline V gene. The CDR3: CASSRPFPSRNTGELFF. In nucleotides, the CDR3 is TGTGCCAGCAGTAGACCTTTTCCGTCTAGAAACACCGGGGAGCTGTTTTTT.

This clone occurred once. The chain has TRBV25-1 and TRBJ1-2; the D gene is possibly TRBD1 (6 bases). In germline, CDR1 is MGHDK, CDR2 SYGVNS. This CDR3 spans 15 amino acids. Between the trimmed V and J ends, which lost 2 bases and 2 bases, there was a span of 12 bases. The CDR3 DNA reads TGTGCCAGCAGTGAAAGTAGGCAGGGGAACTATGGCTACACCTTC. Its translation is CASSESRQGNYGYTF.

CDR3 bases: TGTGCCAGTAGTATGCACACCCCGGGGGGCAATGAGCAGTTCTTC. Its translation: CASSMHTPGGNEQFF. The chain uses TRBV19 and TRBJ2-1; 7 nucleotides align to TRBD2. Per the germline V gene, CDR1 is LNHDA and CDR2 is SQIVND (reference sequence). The CDR3 has 15 residues. Germline trimming cut 3 bases from V and 6 bases from J; bases unmatched to any gene: 8.

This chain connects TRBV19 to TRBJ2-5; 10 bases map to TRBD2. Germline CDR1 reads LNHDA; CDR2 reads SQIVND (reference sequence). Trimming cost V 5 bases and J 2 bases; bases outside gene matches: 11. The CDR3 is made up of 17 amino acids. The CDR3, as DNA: TGTGCCAGTAGTTCCGTTGACGGGACTAGCGTGCAAGAGACCCAGTACTTC. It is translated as CASSSVDGTSVQETQYF.

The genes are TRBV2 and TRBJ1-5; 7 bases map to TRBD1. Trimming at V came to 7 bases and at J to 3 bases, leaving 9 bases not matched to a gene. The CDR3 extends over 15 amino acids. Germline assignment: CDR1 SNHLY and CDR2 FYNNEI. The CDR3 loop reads CASKLDRVINQPQHF. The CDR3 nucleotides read TGTGCCAGCAAACTCGACAGGGTCATCAATCAGCCCCAGCATTTT.

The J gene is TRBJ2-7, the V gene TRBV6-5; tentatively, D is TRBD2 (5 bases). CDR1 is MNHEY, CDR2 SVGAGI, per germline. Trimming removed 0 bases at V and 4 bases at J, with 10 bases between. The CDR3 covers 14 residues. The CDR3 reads CASSYSEDGYEQYF. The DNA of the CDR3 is TGTGCCAGCAGTTACTCGGAGGACGGGTACGAGCAGTACTTC.

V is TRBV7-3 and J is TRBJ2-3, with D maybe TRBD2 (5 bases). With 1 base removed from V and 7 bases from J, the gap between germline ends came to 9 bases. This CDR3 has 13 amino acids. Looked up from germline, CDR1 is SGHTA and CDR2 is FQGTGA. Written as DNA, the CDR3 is TGTGCCAGCAGCTTAAGCCTCGGGAATACGCAGTATTTT. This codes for CASSLSLGNTQYF.

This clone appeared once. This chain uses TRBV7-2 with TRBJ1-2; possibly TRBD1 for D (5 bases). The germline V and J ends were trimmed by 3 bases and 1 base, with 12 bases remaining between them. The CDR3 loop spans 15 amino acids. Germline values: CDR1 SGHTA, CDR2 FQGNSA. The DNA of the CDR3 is TGTGCCAGCAGCTTGGTCGGGGGAGATAACTATGGCTACACCTTC. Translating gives CASSLVGGDNYGYTF.

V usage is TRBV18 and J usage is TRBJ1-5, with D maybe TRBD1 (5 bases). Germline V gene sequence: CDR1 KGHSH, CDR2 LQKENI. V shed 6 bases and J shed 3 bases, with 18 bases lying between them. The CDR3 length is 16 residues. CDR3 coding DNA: TGTGCCAGCTCCCCGATTGGGGGGAATAACAATCAGCCCCAGCATTTT. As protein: CASSPIGGNNNQPQHF. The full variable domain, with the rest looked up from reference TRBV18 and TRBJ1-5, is NAGVMQNPRHLVRRRGQEARLRCSPMKGHSHVYWYRQLPEEGLKFMVYLQKENIIDESGMPKERFSAEFPKEGPSILRIQQVVRGDSAAYFCASSPIGGNNNQPQHFGDGTRLSIL.

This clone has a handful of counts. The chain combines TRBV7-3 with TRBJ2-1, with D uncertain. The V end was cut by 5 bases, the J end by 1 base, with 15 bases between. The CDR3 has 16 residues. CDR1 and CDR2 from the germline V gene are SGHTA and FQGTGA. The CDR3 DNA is TGTGCCAGCAGCCCCCCCAGCGCATCATCCTACAATGAGCAGTTCTTC. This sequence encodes CASSPPSASSYNEQFF.

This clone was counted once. CDR3 sequence reads: CASSLGAYRELFF. The CDR3 DNA is TGTGCCAGCAGCTTAGGAGCGTACCGGGAGCTGTTTTTT. The chain links TRBV7-2 to TRBJ2-2; D is uncertain. CDR1 SGHTA and CDR2 FQGNSA come from the germline V gene. The CDR3 is 13 amino acids. Trimming shortened V by 1 base and J by 9 bases, and 9 bases separated the two germline ends. Supplemented by reference TRBV7-2 and TRBJ2-2, the full variable domain reads GAGVSQSPSNKVTEKGKDVELRCDPISGHTALYWYRQSLGQGLEFLIYFQGNSAPDKSGLPSDRFSAERTGGSVSTLTIQRTQQEDSAVYLCASSLGAYRELFFGEGSRLTVL.

CDR3 in amino acids: CASSLSALPGTEAFF. Written as DNA, the CDR3 is TGCGCCAGCAGCTTGAGTGCGTTACCCGGGACTGAAGCTTTCTTT. The V and J genes are TRBV5-1 and TRBJ1-1; no reliable D call. The length of the CDR3 is 15 residues. Per germline, CDR1 SGHRS and CDR2 YFSETQ. Deletions cut 1 base from V and 5 bases from J, with 15 bases between.

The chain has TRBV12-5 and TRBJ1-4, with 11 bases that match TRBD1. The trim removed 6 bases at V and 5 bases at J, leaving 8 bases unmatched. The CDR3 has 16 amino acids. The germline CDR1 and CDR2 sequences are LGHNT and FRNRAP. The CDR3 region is CASGPPGQGANEKLFF. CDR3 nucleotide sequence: TGTGCTAGTGGCCCCCCAGGACAGGGGGCGAATGAAAAACTGTTTTTT.

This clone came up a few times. This CDR3 is CASSPRSTSRTGELFF. The CDR3 DNA sequence: TGTGCCAGCAGCCCTCGCTCGACTAGCCGGACCGGGGAGCTGTTTTTT. The chain has TRBV7-9 and TRBJ2-2; TRBD2 matches at 7 bases. Germline CDR1 is SEHNR and CDR2 is FQNEAQ (reference sequence). The J segment lost 5 bases and the V segment lost 5 bases, leaving 11 bases of the junction unmatched. The CDR3 has 16 residues. The full variable domain, completed using reference TRBV7-9 and TRBJ2-2, is DTGVSQNPRHKITKRGQNVTFRCDPISEHNRLYWYRQTLGQGPEFLTYFQNEAQLEKSRLLSDRFSAERPKGSFSTLEIQRTEQGDSAMYLCASSPRSTSRTGELFFGEGSRLTVL.

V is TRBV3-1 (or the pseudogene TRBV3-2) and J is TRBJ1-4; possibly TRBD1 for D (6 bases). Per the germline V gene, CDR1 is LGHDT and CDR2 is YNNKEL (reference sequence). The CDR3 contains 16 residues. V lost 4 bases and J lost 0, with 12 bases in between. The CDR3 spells CASSPGGGTTNEKLFF. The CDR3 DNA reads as TGTGCCAGCAGCCCCGGCGGGGGCACAACTAATGAAAAACTGTTTTTT.

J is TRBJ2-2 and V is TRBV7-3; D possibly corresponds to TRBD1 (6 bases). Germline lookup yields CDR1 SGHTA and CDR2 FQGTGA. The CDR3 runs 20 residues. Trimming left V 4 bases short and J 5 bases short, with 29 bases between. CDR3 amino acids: CASSSLPRGRGIKPTGELFF. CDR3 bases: TGTGCCAGCAGCTCCCTCCCAAGGGGCAGGGGTATTAAGCCGACCGGGGAGCTGTTTTTT.

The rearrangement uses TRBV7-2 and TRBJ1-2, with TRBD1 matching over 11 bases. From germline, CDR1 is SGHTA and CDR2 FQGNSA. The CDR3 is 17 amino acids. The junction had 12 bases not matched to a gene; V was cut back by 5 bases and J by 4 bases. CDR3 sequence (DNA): TGTGCCAGCAGCCCGGGGACAGGGGGTTCTTCTCCCTATGGCTACACCTTC. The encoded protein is CASSPGTGGSSPYGYTF.

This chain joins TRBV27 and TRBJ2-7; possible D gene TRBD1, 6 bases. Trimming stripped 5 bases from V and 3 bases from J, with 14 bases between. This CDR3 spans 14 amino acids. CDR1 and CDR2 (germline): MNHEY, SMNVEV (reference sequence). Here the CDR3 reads CASSPWDTNYEQYF. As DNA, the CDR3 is TGTGCCAGCAGTCCCTGGGACACCAACTACGAGCAGTACTTC.

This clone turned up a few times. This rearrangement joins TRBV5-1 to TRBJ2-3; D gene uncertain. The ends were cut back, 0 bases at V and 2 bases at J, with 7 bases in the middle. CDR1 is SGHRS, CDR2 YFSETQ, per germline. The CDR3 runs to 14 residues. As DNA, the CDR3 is TGCGCCAGCAGCTTGGACAGAACCACAGATACGCAGTATTTT. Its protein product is CASSLDRTTDTQYF.

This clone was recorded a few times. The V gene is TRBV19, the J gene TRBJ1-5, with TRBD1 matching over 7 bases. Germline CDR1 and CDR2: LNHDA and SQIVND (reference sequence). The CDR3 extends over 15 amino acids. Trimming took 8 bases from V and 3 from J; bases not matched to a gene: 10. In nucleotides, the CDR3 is TGTGCCAGTGAATCGGGACAGAGTTCCAATCAGCCCCAGCATTTT. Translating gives CASESGQSSNQPQHF.

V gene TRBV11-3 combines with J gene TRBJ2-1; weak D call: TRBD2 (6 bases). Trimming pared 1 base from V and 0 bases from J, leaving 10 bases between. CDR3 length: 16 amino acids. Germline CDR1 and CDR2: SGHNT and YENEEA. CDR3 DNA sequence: TGTGCCAGCAGCTTAGGTGGCGGGATCTCCTACAATGAGCAGTTCTTC. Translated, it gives CASSLGGGISYNEQFF.

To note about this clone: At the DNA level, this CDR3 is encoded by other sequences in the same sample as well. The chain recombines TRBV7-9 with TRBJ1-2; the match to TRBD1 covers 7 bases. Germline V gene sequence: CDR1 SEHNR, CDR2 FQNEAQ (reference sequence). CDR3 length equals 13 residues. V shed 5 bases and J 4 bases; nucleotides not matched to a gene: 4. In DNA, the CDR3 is TGTGCCAGCAGCCCCGACAGGGTCTATGGCTACACCTTC. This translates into CASSPDRVYGYTF.

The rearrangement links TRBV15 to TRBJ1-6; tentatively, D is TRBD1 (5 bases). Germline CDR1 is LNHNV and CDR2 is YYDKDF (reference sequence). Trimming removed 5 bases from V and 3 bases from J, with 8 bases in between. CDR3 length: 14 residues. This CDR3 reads CATSRDFYNSPLHF. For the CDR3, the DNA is TGTGCCACCAGCCGGGACTTCTATAATTCACCCCTCCACTTT.

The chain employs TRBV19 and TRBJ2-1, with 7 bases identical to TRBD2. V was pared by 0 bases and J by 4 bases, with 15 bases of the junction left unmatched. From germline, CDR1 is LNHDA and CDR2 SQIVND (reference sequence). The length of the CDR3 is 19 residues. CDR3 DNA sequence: TGTGCCAGTAGTATAGATGGGGGGGACTCCAGCCCGCAATACAATGAGCAGTTCTTC. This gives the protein CASSIDGGDSSPQYNEQFF. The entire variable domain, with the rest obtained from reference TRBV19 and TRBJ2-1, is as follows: DGGITQSPKYLFRKEGQNVTLSCEQNLNHDAMYWYRQDPGQGLRLIYYSQIVNDFQKGDIAEGYSVSREKKESFPLTVTSAQKNPTAFYLCASSIDGGDSSPQYNEQFFGPGTRLTVL.

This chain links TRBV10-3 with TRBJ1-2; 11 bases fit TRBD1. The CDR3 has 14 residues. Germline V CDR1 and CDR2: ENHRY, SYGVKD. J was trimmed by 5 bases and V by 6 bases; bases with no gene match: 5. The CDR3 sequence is CAISSGQGVYGYTF. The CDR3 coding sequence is TGTGCCATCAGCTCGGGACAGGGGGTTTATGGCTACACCTTC.

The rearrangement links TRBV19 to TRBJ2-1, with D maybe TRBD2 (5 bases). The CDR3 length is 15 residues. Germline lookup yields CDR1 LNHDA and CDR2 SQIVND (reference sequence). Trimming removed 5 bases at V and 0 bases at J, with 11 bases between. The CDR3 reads CASSRRTRSYNEQFF. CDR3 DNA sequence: TGTGCCAGTAGTCGCCGGACTCGCTCCTACAATGAGCAGTTCTTC.

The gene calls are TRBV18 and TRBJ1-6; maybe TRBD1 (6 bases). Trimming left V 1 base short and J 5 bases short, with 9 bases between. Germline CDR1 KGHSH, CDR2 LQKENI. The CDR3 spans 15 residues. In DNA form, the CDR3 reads TGTGCCAGCTCACCACGACAGGTCAATAATTCACCCCTCCACTTT. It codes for CASSPRQVNNSPLHF.

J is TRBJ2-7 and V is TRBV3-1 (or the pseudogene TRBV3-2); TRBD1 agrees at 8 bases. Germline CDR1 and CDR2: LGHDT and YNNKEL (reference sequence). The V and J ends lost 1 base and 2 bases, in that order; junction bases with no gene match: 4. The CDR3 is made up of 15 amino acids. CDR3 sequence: CASSQGGQDAYEQYF. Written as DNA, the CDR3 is TGTGCCAGCAGCCAAGGGGGACAGGACGCCTACGAGCAGTACTTC.

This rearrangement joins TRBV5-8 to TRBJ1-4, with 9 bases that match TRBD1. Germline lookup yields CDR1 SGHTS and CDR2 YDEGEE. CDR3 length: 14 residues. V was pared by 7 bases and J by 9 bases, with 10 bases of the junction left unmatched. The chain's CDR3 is CASRNPGQGKKLFF. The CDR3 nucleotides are TGTGCCAGCCGAAATCCGGGACAGGGTAAAAAACTGTTTTTT.